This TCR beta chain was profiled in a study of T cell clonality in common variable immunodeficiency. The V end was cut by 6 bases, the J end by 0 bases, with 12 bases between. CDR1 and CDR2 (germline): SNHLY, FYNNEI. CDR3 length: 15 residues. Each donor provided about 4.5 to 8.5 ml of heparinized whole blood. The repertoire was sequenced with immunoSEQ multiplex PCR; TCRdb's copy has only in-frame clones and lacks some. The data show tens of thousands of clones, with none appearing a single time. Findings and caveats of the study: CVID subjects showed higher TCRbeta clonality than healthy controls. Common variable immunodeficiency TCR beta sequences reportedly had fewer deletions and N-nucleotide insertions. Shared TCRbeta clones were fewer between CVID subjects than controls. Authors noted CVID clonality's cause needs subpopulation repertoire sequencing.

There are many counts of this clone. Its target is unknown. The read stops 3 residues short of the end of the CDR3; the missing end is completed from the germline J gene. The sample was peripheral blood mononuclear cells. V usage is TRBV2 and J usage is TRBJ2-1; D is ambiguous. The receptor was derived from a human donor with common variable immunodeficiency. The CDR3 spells CASSPVGPSYNEQFF. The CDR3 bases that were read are TGTGCCAGCAGCCCGGTTGGGCCCTCCTACAATGAG.